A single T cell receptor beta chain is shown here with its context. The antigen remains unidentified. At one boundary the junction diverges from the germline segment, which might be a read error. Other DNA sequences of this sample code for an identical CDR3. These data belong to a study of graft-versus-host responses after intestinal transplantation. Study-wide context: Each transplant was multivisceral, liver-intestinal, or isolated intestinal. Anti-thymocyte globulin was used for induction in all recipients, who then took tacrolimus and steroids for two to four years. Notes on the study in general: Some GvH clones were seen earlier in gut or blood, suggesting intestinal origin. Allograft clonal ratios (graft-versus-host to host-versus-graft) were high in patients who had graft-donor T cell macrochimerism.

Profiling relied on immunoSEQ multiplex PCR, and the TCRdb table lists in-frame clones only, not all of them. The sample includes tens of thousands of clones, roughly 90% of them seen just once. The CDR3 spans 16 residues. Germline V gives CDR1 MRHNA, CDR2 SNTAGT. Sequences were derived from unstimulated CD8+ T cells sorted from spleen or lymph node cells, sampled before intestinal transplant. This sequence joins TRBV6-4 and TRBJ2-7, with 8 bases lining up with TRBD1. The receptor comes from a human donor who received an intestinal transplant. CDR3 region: CASRASGQGHRDEQYF. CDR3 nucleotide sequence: TGCGCCAGCAGGGCCTCCGGACAGGGCCATCGGGACGAGCAGTACTTC.